There are a few counts of the clone carrying this TCR beta chain. The data are from a study of blood T cells in healthy people across ages. The germline V gene encodes CDR1 SGDLS and CDR2 YYNGEE. Deletions cut 4 bases from V and 7 bases from J, with 15 bases between. This CDR3 comprises 13 residues. A second roughly 7 to 12 cycle PCR used barcoded and J-beta primers. TCRdb itself ran the 5' RACE reads through MiXCR, one entry per CDR3 protein. The sample includes over a million distinct CDR3 sequences, 35% to 50% of them seen just once. The TCR sequence derives from a woman aged 55-70 years in good health. The J gene is TRBJ2-7, the V gene TRBV9; maybe TRBD2 (6 bases). The sequencing input was blood. The CDR3 DNA reads as TGTGCCAGCAGCCCCAGCTCGGGAGAAGAGCAGTACTTC. It specifies CASSPSSGEEQYF.